These T cell receptor beta chains were read from a single sample in a study of cytomegalovirus exposure and HLA in healthy donors. Only in-frame clones appear in the TCRdb table, and some are missing; sequencing was by immunoSEQ multiplex PCR. Of 85,000 to 100,000 clones listed, approximately 86% are singletons. Sample: PBMCs. These receptors were taken from a young man in good health and CMV-seropositive. Each CDR3 is given with its conserved first and last residue. The order of the fields is J gene, V gene, CDR3 protein.

TRBJ1-5	TRBV27	CASSQGLGNQPQHF
TRBJ2-1	TRBV19	CASSIGGGAWEQFF
TRBJ2-1	TRBV9	CASSAAGSSYNEQFF
TRBJ2-7	TRBV7-6	CASSEDRGEQYF
TRBJ1-4	TRBV2	CASSAKGAALEKLFF
TRBJ1-2	TRBV15	CATSRDRGRTNYGYTF
TRBJ2-5	TRBV29-1	CSVGVGPASGRDQETQYF
TRBJ2-7	TRBV29-1	CSVVWAGSYEQYF
TRBJ2-1	TRBV18	CASSPLAGGPYNEQFF
TRBJ2-1	TRBV14	CASSPGLAENVPQFF
TRBJ1-2	TRBV2	CASTRPVGSYGYTF
TRBJ2-6	TRBV5-1	CASSLGQAASSGANVLTF
TRBJ2-7	TRBV6-6	CASSPSGSRVGYEQYF
TRBJ2-5	TRBV5-1	CASSLSGGTQETQYF
TRBJ1-1	TRBV19	CASRINPTGGGSEAFF
TRBJ1-2	TRBV6-1	CASSNGGFGHYGYTF
TRBJ2-1	TRBV10-1	CASATGAGGNEQFF
TRBJ1-2	TRBV29-1	CSVENGQTKGYTF
TRBJ2-7	TRBV28	CASSQRGLAGGMDEQYF
TRBJ2-5	TRBV25-1	CASSAREGPRRQETQYF
TRBJ2-1	TRBV7-7	CASSLRRENEQFF
TRBJ1-1	TRBV29-1	CSVGQKNTEAFF
TRBJ2-2	TRBV5-1	CASSLGPGFLRLAGKPGELFF
TRBJ2-3	TRBV2	CASSDSASTDTQYF
TRBJ2-7	TRBV28	CASSRREGSYEQYF
TRBJ2-1	TRBV18	CASSPTGDSYNEQFF
TRBJ2-1	TRBV5-1	CASSQGLAGNEQFF
TRBJ2-1	TRBV14	CASSQDYYSYNEQFF
TRBJ2-7	TRBV27	CASSLSHSYEQYF
TRBJ1-5	TRBV18	CASSPMEGADQPQHF
TRBJ1-2	TRBV9	CASGETRAGGVCSF
TRBJ2-3	TRBV6-5	CASSNLQGSTQYF
TRBJ2-1	TRBV5-4	CASNLGLAGINEQFF
TRBJ2-7	TRBV2	CASSEAGTGSYEQYF